This TCR beta chain was recorded in a study of blood T cell repertoires in COVID-19. Study summary: COVID-19 samples, acute and convalescent, were from the United States, Italy and Spain. Sample material is recorded as cDNA or gDNA derived from T cells, B-cell-depleted T cells, or PBMCs.

Authors' methods: Estimates of nucleated cell counts were drawn from the amplification of reference gene primers. Some clones are missing from TCRdb's copy, which holds only in-frame ones; the method was immunoSEQ multiplex PCR. For V, J and clone size, that table is used; D and trimming come from the DNA. Of tens of thousands of clones listed, approximately 91% are singletons. The CDR3 spans 15 residues. V was pared by 5 bases and J by 2 bases, with 13 bases between. Germline CDR1 and CDR2: SGHVS and FNYEAQ. Specimen: peripheral blood. This rearrangement joins TRBV7-6 to TRBJ2-1; D gene ambiguous. The receptor's source is a man aged 65-85 years with acute or convalescent COVID-19. CDR3 sequence reads: CASSTELGPYNEQFF. The CDR3 DNA reads as TGTGCCAGCAGCACAGAACTTGGCCCCTACAATGAGCAGTTCTTC.